Sequencing of this TCR beta chain was carried out in a study of blood T cell repertoires in COVID-19. CDR3 size: 13 residues. Method: immunoSEQ multiplex PCR; TCRdb's copy keeps in-frame clones and lacks some. The sample yields approximately 74,000 clones, 75% to 85% seen once. This receptor was identified in a human donor in a cohort sampled during active COVID-19. The rearrangement uses TRBV21-1 and TRBJ1-6. TRBV21-1 is an annotated pseudogene. Sequencing was carried out using peripheral blood. The CDR3 sequence: CASVFPGGSPLHF. CDR3 bases: TGTGCCAGCGTTTTCCCGGGGGGTTCACCCCTCCACTTT.